The entry below gives a single TCR beta chain sequence along with its context. Antigen: not known. The assay that was used to sequence DNA from cultured CD4+ T cells was the Oncomine TCR Beta short-read assay. Via MiXCR, TCRdb re-called the PCR reads, giving one row per CDR3 protein. The table lists under 20,000 distinct CDR3 sequences, over 45% of them singletons. The data are from a study of vaccination and CD4 T cells after COVID-19. Treatment meaning: roughly ten-day PBMC culture with coronavirus spike peptide pools or control peptides (ViraFEST assay). The germline V gene encodes CDR1 DFQATT and CDR2 SNEGSKA (reference sequence). This CDR3 has 14 amino acids. V shed 0 bases, J shed 16 bases, and the junction held 11 bases outside the gene matches.

The chain couples TRBV20-1 to TRBJ2-2; 10 nucleotides agree with TRBD2. This receptor was taken from a human donor with COVID-19. Sequencing was carried out using cultured CD4+ T cells from blood. The CDR3, as DNA: TGCAGTGCTAGAGATCCTAGCGGGGGCTCTTTACCGTTTTTT. This encodes CSARDPSGGSLPFF.